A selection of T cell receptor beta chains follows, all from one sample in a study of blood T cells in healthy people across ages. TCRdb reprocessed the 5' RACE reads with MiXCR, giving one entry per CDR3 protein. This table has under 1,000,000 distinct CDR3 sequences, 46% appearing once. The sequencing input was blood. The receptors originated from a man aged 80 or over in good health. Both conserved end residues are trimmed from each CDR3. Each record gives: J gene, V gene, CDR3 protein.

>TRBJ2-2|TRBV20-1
SATPSTGELF
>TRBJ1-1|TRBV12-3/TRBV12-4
ASSLRFGQVGTEAF
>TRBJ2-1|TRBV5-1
ASNAANSYNEQF
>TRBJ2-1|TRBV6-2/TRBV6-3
ANKDRLGKQF
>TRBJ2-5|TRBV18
ASSPSSLETQY
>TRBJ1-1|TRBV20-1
SARKFQNTEAF
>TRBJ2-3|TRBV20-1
SARGPRAGDTQY
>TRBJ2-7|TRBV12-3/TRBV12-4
ASRRGAESAQY
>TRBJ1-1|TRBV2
ASSEIGQPTEAF
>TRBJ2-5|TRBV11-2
ASSTPNRINSQETQY
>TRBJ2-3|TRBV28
ASSFTATSTDTQY
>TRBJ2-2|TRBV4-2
ASSQGIANTGELF
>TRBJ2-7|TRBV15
ATSRDFGGYEQY
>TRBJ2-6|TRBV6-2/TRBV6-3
ASTWTAGANVLT
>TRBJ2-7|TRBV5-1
ASSFASGPTYEQY
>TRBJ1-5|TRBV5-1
ASSSDGGSDQPQH
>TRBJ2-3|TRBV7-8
ASSPTYQGTDTQY
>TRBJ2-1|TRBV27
ASTDRSNEQF
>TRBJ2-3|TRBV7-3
ASSPTGGDTDTQY
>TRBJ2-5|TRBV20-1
SAVRGGPQETQY
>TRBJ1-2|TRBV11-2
ASSLEGGPYYGYT
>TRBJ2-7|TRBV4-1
ASSQLTGTGGYEQY
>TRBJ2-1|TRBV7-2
ASSLAGPFNEQF
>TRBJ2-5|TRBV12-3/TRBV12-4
ASSLGTRVVETQY
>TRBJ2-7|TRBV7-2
ASSHGRSPQY
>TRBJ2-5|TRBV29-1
SSSGWEVGPETQY
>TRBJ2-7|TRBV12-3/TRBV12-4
ASRRGDYEQY
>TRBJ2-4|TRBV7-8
ASSLVHQGESTQY
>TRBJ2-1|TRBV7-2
ASSLGSGSIYEQF
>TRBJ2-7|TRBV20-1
SAREGGGGAGANNEQY
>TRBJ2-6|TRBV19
ASSSQGGGANVLT
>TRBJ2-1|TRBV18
ASSPTSTGNEQF
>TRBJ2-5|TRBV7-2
ASKTTGAETQY
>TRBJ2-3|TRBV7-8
ASSLWTGTLGTDTQY
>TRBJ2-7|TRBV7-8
ASSSGTPETYEQY
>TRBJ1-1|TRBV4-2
ASSQGWGAEAF
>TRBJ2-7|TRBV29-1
SVEVGKGGDEQY
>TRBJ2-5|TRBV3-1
ASSQEITRGETQY
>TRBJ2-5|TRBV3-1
ASSQPGLAGKETQY
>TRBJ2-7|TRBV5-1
ASSLVSAGHEQY
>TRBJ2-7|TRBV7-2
ASSQGLARSYEQY
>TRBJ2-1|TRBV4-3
ASSQGASGSYNEQF
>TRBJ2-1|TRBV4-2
ASSLRSSPDNEQF
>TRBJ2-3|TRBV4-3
ASSQGGLGHDTQY
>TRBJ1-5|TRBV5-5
ASSLESPYSNQPQH
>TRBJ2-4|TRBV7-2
ASSPRPPNGNIQY
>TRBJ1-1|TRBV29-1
SVDGNTEAF
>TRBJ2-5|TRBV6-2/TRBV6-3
ASSYGRGETQY
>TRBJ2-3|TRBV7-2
ATEVADTQY
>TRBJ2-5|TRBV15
ATSRDRLRGQETQY